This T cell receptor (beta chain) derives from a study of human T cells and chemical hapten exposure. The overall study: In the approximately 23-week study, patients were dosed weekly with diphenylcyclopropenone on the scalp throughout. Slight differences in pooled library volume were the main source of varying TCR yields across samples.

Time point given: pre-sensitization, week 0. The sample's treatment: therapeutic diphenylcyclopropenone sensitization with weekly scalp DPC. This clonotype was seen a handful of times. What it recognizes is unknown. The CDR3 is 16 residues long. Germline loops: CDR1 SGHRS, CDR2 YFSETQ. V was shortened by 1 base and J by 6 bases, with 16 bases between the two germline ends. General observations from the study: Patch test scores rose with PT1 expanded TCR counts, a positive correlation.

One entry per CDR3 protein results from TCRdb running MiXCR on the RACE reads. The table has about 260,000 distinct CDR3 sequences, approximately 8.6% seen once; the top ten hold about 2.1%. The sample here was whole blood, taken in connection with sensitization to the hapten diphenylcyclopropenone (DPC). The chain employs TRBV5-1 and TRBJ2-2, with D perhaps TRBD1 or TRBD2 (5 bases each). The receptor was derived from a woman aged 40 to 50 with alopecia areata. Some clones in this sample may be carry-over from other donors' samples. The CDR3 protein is CASSLQLGDRAGELFF. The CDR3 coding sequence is TGCGCCAGCAGCTTGCAGTTAGGGGACCGGGCCGGGGAGCTGTTTTTT.